One and the same sample provided the 3 T cell receptor beta chains below, sequenced in a study of cytomegalovirus exposure and HLA in healthy donors. The PCR had 60 Vbeta and 13 Jbeta primers. Libraries were prepared by immunoSEQ multiplex PCR; TCRdb keeps only in-frame clonotypes and omits some of them. Seen here are around 130,000 clones, 60% to 85% observed once, and the top ten hold roughly 1.9%. The sequenced material came from PBMCs. Receptors were obtained from a woman in her 40s in good health and CMV-seronegative.

The V and J genes are TRBV6-1 and TRBJ2-1; D may be TRBD2 (5 bases). Trimming pared 3 bases from V and 5 bases from J, leaving 17 bases between. The CDR3 sequence is 16 residues long. Germline V lookup: CDR1 MNHNS, CDR2 SASEGT. The CDR3 sequence: CASSDRLTNLHNEQFF. The CDR3 region has the DNA TGTGCCAGCAGTGACAGACTAACCAACCTCCACAATGAGCAGTTCTTC.

The rearrangement uses TRBV9 and TRBJ1-3, with 7 bases identical to TRBD1. The CDR3 consists of 15 residues. The germline gives CDR1 SGDLS, CDR2 YYNGEE. V trimming: 0 bases; J trimming: 4 bases; junction bases outside the gene matches: 4. The CDR3 DNA reads TGTGCCAGCAGCGTAGATCAGGGGGGAGGAAACACCATATATTTT. Protein product: CASSVDQGGGNTIYF.

V is TRBV6-5 and J is TRBJ1-1, with 8 bases aligning to TRBD1. The CDR3 totals 13 residues. With V trimmed by 6 bases and J by 3 bases, 3 bases remained unmatched. The germline V gene encodes CDR1 MNHEY and CDR2 SVGAGI. The CDR3 sequence is CASRDRVDTEAFF. The CDR3 nucleotides are TGTGCCAGCAGGGACAGGGTGGACACTGAAGCTTTCTTT.